A selection of T cell receptor beta chains follows, all from one sample in a study of siplizumab effects on memory and regulatory T cells. Libraries were prepared by immunoSEQ multiplex PCR; TCRdb keeps only in-frame clonotypes and omits some of them. The data hold fewer than 120,000 clones, with roughly 92% observed a single time. Sequencing used CD4+ T cells sorted from blood. These receptors all stem from a human donor in good health. Each CDR3 is given with its conserved first and last residue. Each record gives: D gene, J gene, V gene, clone size, CDR3 protein, CDR3 DNA. D genes are given only for firm matches. Not all rows give a size; the values are once, few, many and, for expanded clones, a class.

>NA|TRBJ1-2|TRBV19|NA
CASINQGLYDYGYTF
TGTGCCAGTATTAACCAGGGGCTATACGACTATGGCTACACCTTC
>NA|TRBJ1-2|TRBV21-1|NA
CASSETGSYGYTF
TGTGCCAGCAGCGAAACTGGCAGCTATGGCTACACCTTC
>TRBD2|TRBJ2-3|TRBV5-1|NA
CASSFSGSVDSTQYF
TGCGCCAGCAGCTTTAGCGGGAGTGTGGATAGTACGCAGTATTTT
>NA|TRBJ1-1|TRBV7-2|NA
CASSSTGWTEAFF
TGTGCCAGCAGCTCTACAGGGTGGACTGAAGCTTTCTTT
>NA|TRBJ1-6|TRBV19|NA
CASSSGDNSPLHF
TGTGCCAGTAGCTCAGGGGACAATTCACCCCTCCACTTT
>NA|TRBJ2-1|TRBV10-2|NA
CASRKGGASGNEQFF
TGCGCCAGCAGGAAGGGTGGGGCCAGCGGGAATGAGCAGTTCTTC
>TRBD1|TRBJ2-2|TRBV19|NA
CASSIRGNGELFF
TGTGCCAGTAGTATCAGGGGGAACGGGGAGCTGTTTTTT
>NA|TRBJ1-2|TRBV6-4|NA
CASSVSDSSNYGYTF
TGTGCCAGCAGTGTAAGCGACAGTTCTAACTATGGCTACACCTTC
>NA|TRBJ2-7|TRBV21-1|NA
CASSKVLAALWKDEQYF
TGTGCCAGCAGCAAAGTGTTAGCGGCCCTATGGAAAGACGAGCAGTACTTC
>TRBD2|TRBJ2-7|TRBV27|NA
CASSFRTSGRSSYEQYF
TGTGCCAGCAGTTTTCGGACTAGCGGGAGAAGCTCCTACGAGCAGTACTTC
>NA|TRBJ2-7|TRBV6-5|NA
CASSQNHEQYF
TGTGCCAGCAGTCAGAATCACGAGCAGTACTTC
>NA|TRBJ2-1|TRBV6-5|NA
CASTRSGRSYNEQFF
TGTGCCAGCACGCGGAGCGGCCGCTCCTACAATGAGCAGTTCTTC
>NA|TRBJ2-7|TRBV2|few
CASNFNSYEQYF
TGTGCCAGCAATTTTAATTCCTACGAGCAGTACTTC
>TRBD1|TRBJ1-1|TRBV9|NA
CASSPGQGFAEAFF
TGTGCCAGCAGCCCAGGACAGGGTTTCGCTGAAGCTTTCTTT
>TRBD2|TRBJ2-1|TRBV7-9|NA
CASSHGTSGSSYNEQFF
TGTGCCAGCAGCCACGGGACTAGCGGGAGCTCCTACAATGAGCAGTTCTTC
>TRBD1|TRBJ1-1|TRBV9|NA
CASSGDRTWNTEAFF
TGTGCCAGCAGCGGGGACAGGACTTGGAACACTGAAGCTTTCTTT
>TRBD2|TRBJ2-7|TRBV15|NA
CATSRTSGRTYEQYF
TGTGCCACCAGCAGGACTAGCGGGAGAACCTACGAGCAGTACTTC
>TRBD1|TRBJ1-4|TRBV5-1|NA
CASSSGQGASNEKLFF
TGCGCCAGCAGTTCCGGACAGGGGGCCTCCAATGAAAAACTGTTTTTT
>NA|TRBJ2-3|TRBV5-1|NA
CASSGGAGPTDTQYF
TGCGCCAGCAGCGGAGGGGCGGGCCCCACAGATACGCAGTATTTT
>NA|TRBJ2-6|TRBV6-1|NA
CASSASSGANVLTF
TGTGCCAGCAGCGCTTCGAGCGGGGCCAACGTCCTGACTTTC
>TRBD1|TRBJ2-7|TRBV12-5|NA
CASGLVLSQGAYEQYF
TGTGCTAGTGGTTTGGTACTAAGCCAGGGGGCCTACGAGCAGTACTTC
>NA|TRBJ2-1|TRBV2|once
CASSEEVGVEQFF
TGTGCCAGCAGTGAAGAGGTGGGAGTTGAGCAGTTCTTC
>NA|TRBJ2-5|TRBV20-1|once
CSALIQETQYF
TGCAGTGCACTAATCCAAGAGACCCAGTACTTC
>NA|TRBJ1-1|TRBV5-1|NA
CASSLVGLNTEAFF
TGCGCCAGCAGCTTGGTAGGGCTTAACACTGAAGCTTTCTTT
>TRBD1|TRBJ2-1|TRBV11-3|NA
CASADRGSAYNEQFF
TGTGCCAGCGCGGACAGGGGAAGTGCCTACAATGAGCAGTTCTTC
>NA|TRBJ2-4|TRBV10-3|NA
CAIREGAEDIQYF
TGTGCCATCAGAGAGGGAGCGGAAGACATTCAGTACTTC
>NA|TRBJ2-5|TRBV2|NA
CASSEDRVSGTQYF
TGTGCCAGCAGTGAAGACAGGGTATCGGGGACCCAGTACTTC
>NA|TRBJ2-3|TRBV11-3|NA
CASSFRDPDTQYF
TGTGCCAGCAGCTTTAGGGACCCAGATACGCAGTATTTT
>NA|TRBJ2-1|TRBV14|NA
CASSQGAPTYNEQFF
TGTGCCAGCAGCCAAGGAGCCCCGACTTACAATGAGCAGTTCTTC
>NA|TRBJ2-5|TRBV18|NA
CASSLRPIREQETQYF
TGTGCCAGCTCACTTAGACCGATTCGAGAGCAAGAGACCCAGTACTTC
>TRBD1|TRBJ1-5|TRBV19|NA
CASSIRDSAQPQHF
TGTGCCAGTAGTATAAGGGACAGCGCTCAGCCCCAGCATTTT
>TRBD1|TRBJ1-1|TRBV10-2|NA
CASRRDRGDTEAFF
TGCGCCAGCAGACGAGACAGGGGGGATACTGAAGCTTTCTTT
>TRBD2|TRBJ2-3|TRBV19|NA
CASSIRLAGTDTQYF
TGTGCCAGTAGTATAAGGCTAGCGGGCACAGATACGCAGTATTTT
>NA|TRBJ2-7|TRBV5-1|NA
CASSLATGSSYEQYF
TGCGCCAGCAGCTTGGCGACGGGGAGCTCCTACGAGCAGTACTTC
>TRBD1|TRBJ1-2|TRBV27|NA
CASSLAGGSYGYTF
TGTGCCAGCAGTTTAGCAGGGGGCAGCTATGGCTACACCTTC
>NA|TRBJ1-5|TRBV19|NA
CASSYSNQPQHF
TGTGCCAGTAGTTACAGTAATCAGCCCCAGCATTTT
>NA|TRBJ2-7|TRBV6-6|NA
CASGGTVREQYF
TGTGCCAGCGGCGGAACTGTTCGCGAGCAGTACTTC
>NA|TRBJ1-6|TRBV2|NA
CASRIQESPLHF
TGTGCCAGCAGAATACAGGAATCACCCCTCCACTTT
>TRBD1|TRBJ2-3|TRBV7-9|NA
CASSSTGTETDTQYF
TGTGCCAGCAGCTCGACAGGGACCGAAACAGATACGCAGTATTTT
>TRBD1|TRBJ1-5|TRBV6-1|NA
CASSEYWAGGKNQPQHF
TGTGCCAGCAGTGAATATTGGGCAGGGGGCAAAAATCAGCCCCAGCATTTT
>NA|TRBJ2-7|TRBV6-5|once
CASVRAGSYEQYF
TGTGCCAGCGTCAGGGCGGGGAGCTACGAGCAGTACTTC
>NA|TRBJ2-1|TRBV19|few
CASSSGTTSYNEQFF
TGTGCCAGTAGCTCCGGGACAACTTCCTACAATGAGCAGTTCTTC
>NA|TRBJ2-7|TRBV29-1|NA
CSVEVGGHEQYF
TGCAGCGTTGAAGTGGGGGGTCACGAGCAGTACTTC
>NA|TRBJ1-6|TRBV21-1|NA
CASSKGRGCYSPLHF
TGTGCCAGCAGCAAAGGGAGGGGTTGTTATTCACCCCTCCACTTT
>NA|TRBJ2-3|TRBV19|NA
CASSIAGGGTDTQYF
TGTGCCAGTAGTATTGCCGGGGGAGGAACAGATACGCAGTATTTT
>TRBD1|TRBJ1-2|TRBV18|NA
CASSLQGAGYGYTF
TGTGCCAGCTCACTCCAGGGGGCAGGCTATGGCTACACCTTC
>NA|TRBJ2-6|TRBV2|NA
CASKLTGGGGGGPGANVLTF
TGTGCCAGCAAGCTAACTGGCGGTGGTGGGGGGGGCCCTGGGGCCAACGTCCTGACTTTC
>TRBD2|TRBJ2-1|TRBV9|NA
CASSVVAGGSYNEQFF
TGTGCCAGCAGCGTAGTAGCGGGAGGCTCCTACAATGAGCAGTTCTTC
>NA|TRBJ2-5|TRBV5-8|NA
CASSFGRVEGETQYF
TGTGCCAGCAGCTTTGGCCGGGTGGAGGGAGAGACCCAGTACTTC
>NA|TRBJ2-5|TRBV5-1|NA
CASSLGEAGLETQYF
TGCGCCAGCAGCTTGGGGGAGGCAGGACTGGAGACCCAGTACTTC
>NA|TRBJ2-1|TRBV6-5|NA
CASSYTAAGDEQFF
TGTGCCAGCAGTTACACGGCCGCTGGCGATGAGCAGTTCTTC
>NA|TRBJ1-6|TRBV27|NA
CASSLGAGNSPLHF
TGTGCCAGCAGTTTAGGCGCCGGTAATTCACCCCTCCACTTT
>NA|TRBJ1-2|TRBV9|NA
CASSVVPDGIYGYTF
TGTGCCAGCAGCGTAGTCCCCGACGGAATCTATGGCTACACCTTC
>TRBD2|TRBJ2-1|TRBV11-1|once
CASTPPLAGGSNEQFF
TGTGCCAGCACCCCCCCACTAGCGGGAGGCAGCAATGAGCAGTTCTTC
>TRBD1|TRBJ1-2|TRBV4-1|NA
CASSPRDRGLYGYTF
TGCGCCAGCAGTCCTCGGGACAGGGGACTTTATGGCTACACCTTC